This TCR beta chain stems from a study of T cells after yellow fever vaccination. Germline V gives CDR1 SEHNR, CDR2 FQNEAQ (reference sequence). This CDR3 comprises 15 residues. Trimming pared 7 bases from V and 2 bases from J, leaving 17 bases between. TCRdb ran MiXCR on the 5' RACE reads and lists one entry per CDR3 protein. This table holds hundreds of thousands of distinct CDR3 sequences, around a sixth found once. Sequences were derived from PBMCs, sampled before the yellow fever booster vaccination. The TCR comes from a man aged 18 to 35 who received the YFV17D yellow fever vaccine. The chain combines TRBV7-9 with TRBJ2-5; tentatively, D is TRBD2 (6 bases). The CDR3 DNA is TGTGCCAGCACCGTCGGGGAGGTTGGGCAAGAGACCCAGTACTTC. Its protein product is CASTVGEVGQETQYF.